The rows below give T cell receptor beta chains drawn from one sample of a study of cytomegalovirus exposure and HLA in healthy donors. Assay used: immunoSEQ multiplex PCR; TCRdb lists only in-frame clones, some missing. The repertoire holds fewer than 150,000 clones, with 65% to 85% as singletons. Sequencing was done on a sample of PBMCs. The receptors derive from a male donor in good health and CMV-seronegative. CDR3s include the opening cysteine and the closing phenylalanine or tryptophan. The D gene is left open where the match is weak. Size is stated for part of the rows, as once, few or many counts, or as a class when the clone is expanded.

J: TRBJ1-1
size: -
V: TRBV27
D: -
CDR3: CASSFGNMNTEAFF
DNA: TGTGCCAGCAGTTTTGGCAACATGAACACTGAAGCTTTCTTT

J: TRBJ1-3
size: -
V: TRBV4-1
D: -
CDR3: CASSQDPLNTIYF
DNA: TGCGCCAGCAGCCAAGACCCCCTAAACACCATATATTTT

J: TRBJ2-7
size: few
V: TRBV2
D: TRBD1
CDR3: CASNRGQVVPGEQYF
DNA: TGTGCCAGCAATCGTGGACAGGTAGTACCGGGCGAGCAGTACTTC

J: TRBJ2-7
size: -
V: TRBV5-6
D: -
CDR3: CASSLQSSVPYEQYF
DNA: TGTGCCAGCAGCTTGCAGTCTAGCGTCCCCTACGAGCAGTACTTC

J: TRBJ2-5
size: -
V: TRBV5-1
D: -
CDR3: CASSPQGQETQYF
DNA: TGCGCCAGCAGCCCACAGGGCCAAGAGACCCAGTACTTC

J: TRBJ2-3
size: -
V: TRBV5-7
D: TRBD2
CDR3: CASSLDASGAGSDTQYF
DNA: TGTGCCAGCAGCTTGGATGCTAGCGGGGCTGGATCAGATACGCAGTATTTT

J: TRBJ1-2
size: -
V: TRBV19
D: -
CDR3: CASSFVGYTF
DNA: TGTGCCAGTTCGTTTGTTGGCTACACCTTC

J: TRBJ1-5
size: -
V: TRBV19
D: -
CDR3: CASSIRDNNQPQHF
DNA: TGTGCCAGTAGTATCCGGGACAACAATCAGCCCCAGCATTTT

J: TRBJ2-7
size: -
V: TRBV4-3
D: TRBD2
CDR3: CASSPSGEAAYEQYF
DNA: TGCGCCAGCAGCCCTAGCGGGGAGGCGGCCTACGAGCAGTACTTC

J: TRBJ1-2
size: -
V: TRBV6-5
D: -
CDR3: CATIGNGQPLDGYTF
DNA: TGTGCCACCATTGGTAATGGACAACCCCTAGATGGCTACACCTTC

J: TRBJ2-7
size: -
V: TRBV5-1
D: -
CDR3: CASSCVWRGPLWEQYF
DNA: TGCGCCAGCAGCTGTGTTTGGCGGGGGCCTTTGTGGGAGCAGTACTTC

J: TRBJ2-4
size: -
V: TRBV9
D: -
CDR3: CASSVNQGGGIQYF
DNA: TGTGCCAGCAGCGTAAATCAGGGGGGCGGCATTCAGTACTTC

J: TRBJ1-5
size: -
V: TRBV27
D: -
CDR3: CASSLGAVSNQPQHF
DNA: TGTGCCAGCAGTTTGGGGGCAGTTAGCAATCAGCCCCAGCATTTT

J: TRBJ2-7
size: -
V: TRBV5-4
D: -
CDR3: CASSPVGTRYEQYF
DNA: TGTGCCAGCAGCCCGGTCGGGACACGGTACGAGCAGTACTTC

J: TRBJ2-1
size: -
V: TRBV29-1
D: -
CDR3: CSVDVQGTYNEQFF
DNA: TGCAGCGTTGACGTTCAGGGGACCTACAATGAGCAGTTCTTC

J: TRBJ1-5
size: once
V: TRBV28
D: TRBD1
CDR3: CASSLTGTGQPQHF
DNA: TGTGCCAGCAGTTTGACAGGGACTGGACAGCCCCAGCATTTT

J: TRBJ2-1
size: -
V: TRBV10-2
D: TRBD2
CDR3: CASAGDYNEQFF
DNA: TGCGCCAGCGCGGGGGACTACAATGAGCAGTTCTTC

J: TRBJ1-2
size: -
V: TRBV5-4
D: TRBD1
CDR3: CASSSRTGGNYGYTF
DNA: TGTGCCAGCAGCTCAAGGACAGGGGGCAACTATGGCTACACCTTC

J: TRBJ1-5
size: -
V: TRBV27
D: -
CDR3: CASSLTPSQPQHF
DNA: TGTGCCAGCAGTTTAACTCCAAGTCAGCCCCAGCATTTT